This T cell receptor (beta chain) originates from a study of CD8+ T cells in alopecia areata. Across the study: Treatment with tofacitinib (6 to 18 months) was followed by 6 months off drug. Points from the study as a whole: Whereas mice showed it more clearly, TCR sharing across patients was murkier, possibly because of HLA.

The investigators collected lesional scalp punch biopsies and peripheral blood from alopecia areata patients. A FACSAria was used to sort CD4+ and CD8+ T cells. These cells came from PBMCs. Following RNA extraction, reverse transcription yielded cDNA that acted as the sequencing template. Produced via immunoSEQ multiplex PCR; TCRdb's table is partial and in-frame only. The sample lists some 170,000 clones, roughly 60% occurring once. From germline, CDR1 is SGHTA and CDR2 FQGNSA. CDR3 length equals 13 residues. The V and J ends lost 0 bases and 7 bases respectively, with 7 bases between them. With regard to this clone: What it binds is unknown.

The sample was CD4+ T cells sorted from blood, taken at week 0. The chain couples TRBV7-2 to TRBJ1-5, with D unresolved. The TCR was taken from a human donor with alopecia areata. This CDR3 is CASSLASPQPQHF. Here the CDR3 DNA reads TGTGCCAGCAGCTTAGCATCCCCCCAGCCCCAGCATTTT.